These 26 T cell receptor beta chains were all obtained from the same sample, sequenced in a study of CD8 T cells in ankylosing spondylitis. TCRdb fed the 5' RACE reads into MiXCR, producing one record per CDR3 protein. The table has some 140,000 distinct CDR3 sequences, about 7.3% seen once. The sample taken for sequencing was blood, either unsorted or a sorted T cell fraction (not recorded which). Receptors were obtained from a female donor with ankylosing spondylitis or in good health (not recorded which).

This clonotype was seen at least ten times. At one end, the junction sequence differs from germline, possibly due to a read error. The V call is TRBV29-1, the J call TRBJ2-7; 8 nucleotides match TRBD1. Looked up from germline, CDR1 is SQVTM and CDR2 is ANQGSEA. The CDR3 consists of 13 residues. CDR3 nucleotide sequence: TGCAGCGTGGAAGGACAGGGAGGCTACGAGCAGTACTTC. This codes for CSVEGQGGYEQYF.

This clonotype was recorded at least ten times. As DNA, the CDR3 is TGCAGTGCTAGAGAGTGGCAGCGGGGCAACACAGATACGCAGTATTTT. Translated, it gives CSAREWQRGNTDTQYF. The chain recombines TRBV20-1 with TRBJ2-3, with 7 bases lining up with TRBD2. Trimming cost V 0 bases and J 2 bases; bases outside gene matches: 8. This CDR3 comprises 16 residues. Germline CDR1 DFQATT, CDR2 SNEGSKA (reference sequence).

There are a few counts of this clonotype. The chain joins TRBV7-2 to TRBJ2-5, with unresolved D. The CDR3 runs to 13 residues. The germline V and J ends were trimmed by 1 base and 1 base, with 4 bases remaining between them. Germline CDR1 is SGHTA and CDR2 is FQGNSA. CDR3 region: CASSLVSQETQYF. The CDR3 bases are TGTGCCAGCAGCTTAGTTAGCCAAGAGACCCAGTACTTC. The full variable domain, its missing parts supplied by reference TRBV7-2 and TRBJ2-5, is GAGVSQSPSNKVTEKGKDVELRCDPISGHTALYWYRQSLGQGLEFLIYFQGNSAPDKSGLPSDRFSAERTGGSVSTLTIQRTQQEDSAVYLCASSLVSQETQYFGPGTRLLVL.

At least ten counts were recorded for this clonotype. The V and J genes are TRBV30 and TRBJ1-1; TRBD1 might be the D (6 bases). The CDR3 runs 12 residues. Trimming removed 4 bases from V and 6 bases from J, with 12 bases in between. CDR1 GTSNPN and CDR2 SVGIG come from the germline V gene (reference sequence). The CDR3 DNA is TGTGCCTGGATTGGGGGGGCGGCTGAAGCTTTCTTT. It specifies CAWIGGAAEAFF.

This clonotype has at least ten counts. V usage is TRBV7-9 and J usage is TRBJ2-7; the D is unclear. The CDR3 extends over 12 amino acids. Germline lookup yields CDR1 SEHNR and CDR2 FQNEAQ (reference sequence). The V end was cut by 3 bases, the J end by 4 bases, with 7 bases between. In DNA form, the CDR3 reads TGTGCCAGCAGCTTGTCATTGTACGAGCAGTACTTC. Amino acid sequence: CASSLSLYEQYF.

This clonotype has a handful of counts. The chain has TRBV10-3 and TRBJ2-3; no firm D call. V lost 11 bases and J lost 1, with 16 bases in between. The germline V gene has CDR1 ENHRY and CDR2 SYGVKD. CDR3 size: 14 residues. Written as DNA, the CDR3 is TGTGCCGCAACGGGCGAATCCCGCACAGATACGCAGTATTTT. This translates into CAATGESRTDTQYF.

This clonotype was observed many times. The V gene is TRBV2, the J gene TRBJ2-1; a possible D gene is TRBD2 (5 bases). Germline V CDR1 and CDR2: SNHLY, FYNNEI. CDR3 length: 14 residues. V lost 8 bases and J 0 bases, leaving 11 bases between the germline ends. CDR3 amino acids: CASRGVSSYNEQFF. In DNA form, the CDR3 reads TGTGCCAGCCGGGGTGTGAGCTCCTACAATGAGCAGTTCTTC. Using reference TRBV2 and TRBJ2-1 for the parts outside the CDR3, the full variable domain is EPEVTQTPSHQVTQMGQEVILRCVPISNHLYFYWYRQILGQKVEFLVSFYNNEISEKSEIFDDQFSVERPDGSNFTLKIRSTKLEDSAMYFCASRGVSSYNEQFFGPGTRLTVL.

This clonotype was seen repeatedly, ten times or more. The chain couples TRBV7-9 to TRBJ2-3; no firm D call. V gave up 5 bases and J gave up 2 bases, with 8 bases separating them. Germline V lookup: CDR1 SEHNR, CDR2 FQNEAQ (reference sequence). This CDR3 is 13 amino acids long. Here the CDR3 reads CASSRPSTDTQYF. In nucleotides, the CDR3 is TGTGCCAGCAGCCGACCCTCCACAGATACGCAGTATTTT.

The sample holds a few counts of this clonotype. This sequence joins TRBV5-1 and TRBJ2-1; D gene ambiguous. The CDR3 length is 15 residues. V was clipped by 2 bases and J by 8 bases, with 17 bases between them. The germline CDR1 and CDR2 sequences are SGHRS and YFSETQ. The CDR3 DNA follows: TGCGCCAGCAGCTTCGGACGGATTGAAGGCTATGAGCAGTTCTTC. It specifies CASSFGRIEGYEQFF.

This clonotype was found many times. This chain uses TRBV28 with TRBJ2-7; D is uncertain. The CDR3 extends over 13 amino acids. From germline, CDR1 is MDHEN and CDR2 SYDVKM. Trimming stripped 3 bases from V and 2 bases from J, with 8 bases between. In DNA form, the CDR3 reads TGTGCCAGCAGTTTTATGGCAGCCTACGAGCAGTACTTC. As protein: CASSFMAAYEQYF.

This clonotype was found a few times. J is TRBJ1-1 and V is TRBV15; perhaps TRBD1 as D (5 bases). Germline assignment: CDR1 LNHNV and CDR2 YYDKDF (reference sequence). The CDR3 covers 13 residues. V lost 3 bases to trimming and J lost 0 bases, with 5 bases between them. This CDR3 is CATSRGVNTEAFF. As DNA, the CDR3 is TGTGCCACCAGCAGGGGGGTGAACACTGAAGCTTTCTTT.

This clonotype was recorded at least ten times. The DNA of the CDR3 is TGTGCCAGCAGCCCGGGGGCGGGCCTCTACAATGAGCAGTTCTTC. Protein product: CASSPGAGLYNEQFF. The rearrangement links TRBV27 to TRBJ2-1, with D tentatively TRBD1 or TRBD2 (6 bases each). This CDR3 is built from 15 residues. Germline CDR1 MNHEY, CDR2 SMNVEV (reference sequence). Trimming removed 6 bases from V and 3 bases from J, with 15 bases in between.

This clonotype was seen more than once but under ten times. The chain joins TRBV6-5 to TRBJ2-4, with TRBD2 as a possible D gene (6 bases). Germline V CDR1 and CDR2: MNHEY, SVGAGI. Trimming cost V 4 bases and J 3 bases, with 16 bases left between them. The CDR3 has 16 amino acids. The CDR3 spells CASSSRTGVGKNIQYF. CDR3 coding DNA: TGTGCCAGCAGTTCCCGGACGGGGGTCGGCAAAAACATTCAGTACTTC.

This clonotype came up many times. V gene TRBV29-1 combines with J gene TRBJ1-2; D possibly corresponds to TRBD1 (5 bases). The germline CDR1 and CDR2 sequences are SQVTM and ANQGSEA. This CDR3 has 13 residues. Deletions cut 3 bases from V and 0 bases from J, with 8 bases between. The CDR3 spells CSVDREANYGYTF. The CDR3 DNA sequence: TGCAGCGTTGACAGGGAGGCTAACTATGGCTACACCTTC.

Ten or more counts support this clonotype. The chain has TRBV4-2 and TRBJ1-1; D gene ambiguous. The V gene lost 0 bases and the J gene lost 5 bases, with 16 bases spanning the gap. This CDR3 spans 16 amino acids. CDR1 and CDR2 (germline): LGHNA, YNFKEQ. The CDR3 DNA follows: TGTGCCAGCAGCCAAGAATTGAGATCGAAGAGGACTGAAGCTTTCTTT. Its translation: CASSQELRSKRTEAFF.

In its sample, this clonotype was seen many times. The chain employs TRBV4-2 and TRBJ2-5, with D possibly being TRBD1 (5 bases). V was trimmed by 5 bases and J by 0 bases, leaving 10 bases between them. The germline gives CDR1 LGHNA, CDR2 YNFKEQ. CDR3 length equals 14 residues. Here the CDR3 DNA reads TGTGCCAGCAGCGAAAGGGGTGACCAAGAGACCCAGTACTTC. It codes for CASSERGDQETQYF.

This clonotype was found many times. The J gene is TRBJ1-1, the V gene TRBV5-1, with D unclear. The V and J ends lost 0 bases and 7 bases respectively, with 13 bases between them. The CDR3 runs to 14 residues. The V gene's germline CDR1 is SGHRS and CDR2 YFSETQ. In DNA, the CDR3 is TGCGCCAGCAGCTTGGGGGCTTCCTTCGATGAAGCTTTCTTT. This codes for CASSLGASFDEAFF.

On this clonotype: One end of the junction is discordant with germline, which a read error may explain. The chain is built from TRBV2 and TRBJ1-2, with D maybe TRBD1 (6 bases). The CDR3 runs 15 residues. Germline CDR1 and CDR2: SNHLY and FYNNEI. The CDR3 protein is CTSSERGGQDYGYTF. The CDR3 DNA follows: TGTACCAGCAGTGAAAGGGGGGGCCAGGACTATGGCTACACCTTC.

This clonotype was counted at least ten times. The chain has TRBV28 and TRBJ2-1, with D possibly matching TRBD1 (5 bases). Germline V CDR1 and CDR2: MDHEN, SYDVKM. The CDR3 sequence is 15 residues long. Trimming stripped 7 bases from V and 0 bases from J, with 13 bases between. The CDR3 DNA is TGTGCCAGCATAGTTGGGGCTGCCTCCTACAATGAGCAGTTCTTC. Translated: CASIVGAASYNEQFF. Full variable domain (outside the CDR3, taken from reference TRBV28 and TRBJ2-1): DVKVTQSSRYLVKRTGEKVFLECVQDMDHENMFWYRQDPGLGLRLIYFSYDVKMKEKGDIPEGYSVSREKKERFSLILESASTNQTSMYLCASIVGAASYNEQFFGPGTRLTVL.

This clonotype was seen ten or more times. Written as DNA, the CDR3 is TGTGCCAGCAGCTTGCAAGCGGGGGACACAGATACGCAGTATTTT. It yields the protein CASSLQAGDTDTQYF. This chain connects TRBV7-2 to TRBJ2-3; 8 bases agree with TRBD2. Germline V gene lookup returns CDR1 SGHTA and CDR2 FQGNSA. There are 15 residues in the CDR3. With 3 bases clipped from V and 2 bases from J, the junction kept 4 bases outside the gene matches.

In its sample, this clonotype was seen many times. CDR3 sequence: CASSSLQGRFGEKLFF. The CDR3 DNA reads as TGTGCCAGCAGCTCACTGCAGGGGAGATTCGGTGAAAAACTGTTTTTT. The V and J genes are TRBV11-2 and TRBJ1-4; weak D call: TRBD1 (6 bases). Germline V gives CDR1 SGHAT, CDR2 FQNNGV. The CDR3 extends over 16 amino acids. V was shortened by 4 bases and J by 7 bases, with 19 bases between the two germline ends.

This clonotype was found many times. The chain uses TRBV4-1 and TRBJ2-7, with TRBD2 as a possible D gene (5 bases). The germline V gene encodes CDR1 MGHRA and CDR2 YSYEKL. The V gene lost 3 bases and the J gene lost 3 bases, with 9 bases spanning the gap. CDR3 length: 13 residues. CDR3 region: CASSQGSGYEQYF. The CDR3 DNA is TGCGCCAGCAGCCAGGGGAGCGGCTACGAGCAGTACTTC.

This clonotype came up many times. V and J are TRBV7-6 and TRBJ1-2; maybe TRBD1 (5 bases). Germline V gene sequence: CDR1 SGHVS, CDR2 FNYEAQ. Trimming pared 4 bases from V and 3 bases from J, leaving 18 bases between. The CDR3 has 16 amino acids. The CDR3 spells CASSSFPGRDDYGYTF. The CDR3 DNA is TGTGCCAGCAGCTCATTTCCGGGACGGGACGACTATGGCTACACCTTC. The complete variable domain, with remaining parts taken from reference TRBV7-6 and TRBJ1-2, reads GAGVSQSPRYKVTKRGQDVALRCDPISGHVSLYWYRQALGQGPEFLTYFNYEAQQDKSGLPNDRFSAERPEGSISTLTIQRTEQRDSAMYRCASSSFPGRDDYGYTFGSGTRLTVV.

This clonotype was observed many times. V is TRBV10-3 and J is TRBJ2-2; possible D gene TRBD1, 5 bases. This CDR3 region has 14 residues. The V end lost 3 bases, the J end lost 1 base, and 6 bases lay between the germline ends. Germline lookup yields CDR1 ENHRY and CDR2 SYGVKD. The CDR3 DNA reads TGTGCCATCAGTGACGGACAGAACACCGGGGAGCTGTTTTTT. Translation gives CAISDGQNTGELFF.

Concerning this clonotype itself: A much larger clone lies a single base off, so this may be a read error. The chain links TRBV6-2 or TRBV6-3 to TRBJ2-7, with TRBD1 matching over 7 bases. CDR3 length: 12 amino acids. Germline CDR1 reads MNHEY; CDR2 reads SVGEGT. V shed 6 bases, J shed 9 bases, and the junction held 8 bases outside the gene matches. CDR3 sequence: CASRTGFDAQYF. The DNA of the CDR3 is TGTGCCAGCAGGACAGGGTTCGACGCGCAGTACTTC.

This clonotype was detected ten times or more. The V gene is TRBV4-1, the J gene TRBJ1-3; D gene ambiguous. The ends were cut back, 0 bases at V and 3 bases at J, with 12 bases in the middle. Germline CDR1 reads MGHRA; CDR2 reads YSYEKL. The CDR3 is 16 amino acids. The CDR3 region is CASSQESTRVGNTIYF. The CDR3 DNA is TGCGCCAGCAGCCAAGAATCGACGAGAGTTGGAAACACCATATATTTT.